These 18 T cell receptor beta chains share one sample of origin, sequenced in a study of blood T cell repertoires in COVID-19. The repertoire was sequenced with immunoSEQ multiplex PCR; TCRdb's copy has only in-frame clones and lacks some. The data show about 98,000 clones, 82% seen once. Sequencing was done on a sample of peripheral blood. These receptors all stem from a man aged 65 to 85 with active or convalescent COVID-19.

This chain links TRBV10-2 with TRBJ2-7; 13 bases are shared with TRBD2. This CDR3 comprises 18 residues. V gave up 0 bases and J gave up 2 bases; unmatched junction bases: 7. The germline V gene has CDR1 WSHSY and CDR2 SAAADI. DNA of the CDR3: TGCGCCAGCAGTGAGTCACCACTAGCGGGGGGGTTCCCCTACGAGCAGTACTTC. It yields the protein CASSESPLAGGFPYEQYF.

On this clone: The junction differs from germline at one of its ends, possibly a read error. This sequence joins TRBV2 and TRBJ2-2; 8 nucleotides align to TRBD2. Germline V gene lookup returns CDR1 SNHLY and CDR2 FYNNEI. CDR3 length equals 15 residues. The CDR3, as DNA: TGTGCCCGCAGCGTCGGGGGGGGGCACACCGGGGAGCTGTTTTTT. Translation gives CARSVGGGHTGELFF.

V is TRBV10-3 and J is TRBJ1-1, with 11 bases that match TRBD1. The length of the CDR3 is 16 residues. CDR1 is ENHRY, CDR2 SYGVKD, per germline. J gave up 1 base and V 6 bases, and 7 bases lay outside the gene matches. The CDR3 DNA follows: TGTGCCATCAGCGCGGGACAGGGGGGATCGAACACTGAAGCTTTCTTT. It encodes CAISAGQGGSNTEAFF.

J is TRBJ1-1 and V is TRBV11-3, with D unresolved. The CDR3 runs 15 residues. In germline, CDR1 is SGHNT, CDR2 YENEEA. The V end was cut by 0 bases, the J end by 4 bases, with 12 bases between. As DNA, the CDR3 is TGTGCCAGCAGCTTAGAGGCGGTGTTCGTCACTGAAGCTTTCTTT. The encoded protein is CASSLEAVFVTEAFF.

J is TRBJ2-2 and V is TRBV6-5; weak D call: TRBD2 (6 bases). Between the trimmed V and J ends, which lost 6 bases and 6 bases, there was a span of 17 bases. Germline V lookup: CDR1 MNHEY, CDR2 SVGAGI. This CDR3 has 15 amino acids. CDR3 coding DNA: TGTGCCAGCAGCCCCCGGTCTGGGAGGTCCGGGGAGCTGTTTTTT. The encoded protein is CASSPRSGRSGELFF.

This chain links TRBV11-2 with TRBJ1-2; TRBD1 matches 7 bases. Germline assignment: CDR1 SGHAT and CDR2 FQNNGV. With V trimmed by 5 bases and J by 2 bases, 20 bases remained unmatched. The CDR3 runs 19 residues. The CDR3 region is CASSVGRGGQAHINYGYTF. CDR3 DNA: TGTGCCAGCAGCGTCGGGAGGGGAGGACAGGCCCATATCAACTATGGCTACACCTTC.

CDR3 residues: CASSNRFSGEETQYF. The CDR3 DNA reads TGTGCCAGCAGCAACCGTTTTAGCGGGGAAGAGACCCAGTACTTC. This chain links TRBV11-2 with TRBJ2-5, with 8 bases lining up with TRBD2. Unmatched junction bases numbered 8, after V lost 5 bases and J lost 3 bases. CDR3 length equals 15 residues. CDR1 is SGHAT, CDR2 FQNNGV, per germline.

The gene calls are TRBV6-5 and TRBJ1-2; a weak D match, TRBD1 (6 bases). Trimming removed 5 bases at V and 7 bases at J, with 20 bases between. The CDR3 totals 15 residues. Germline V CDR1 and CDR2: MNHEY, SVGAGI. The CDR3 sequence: CASSQTGTTPGGYTF. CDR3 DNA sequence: TGTGCCAGCAGTCAAACCGGGACAACCCCGGGTGGCTACACCTTC.

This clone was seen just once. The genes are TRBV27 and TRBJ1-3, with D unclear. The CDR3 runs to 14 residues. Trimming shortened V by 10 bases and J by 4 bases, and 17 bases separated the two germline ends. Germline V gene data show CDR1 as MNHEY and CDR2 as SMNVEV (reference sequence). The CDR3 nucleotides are TGTGCCAACCCCTTATGCTTGGAGGGAAACACCATATATTTT. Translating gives CANPLCLEGNTIYF.

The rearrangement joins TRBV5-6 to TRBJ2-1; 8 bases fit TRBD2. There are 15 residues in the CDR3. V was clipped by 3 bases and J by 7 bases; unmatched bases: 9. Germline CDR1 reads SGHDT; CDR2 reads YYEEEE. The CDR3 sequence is CASSSMGLVENEQFF. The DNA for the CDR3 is TGTGCCAGCAGCTCTATGGGACTAGTTGAAAATGAGCAGTTCTTC.

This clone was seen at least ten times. This CDR3 reads CASNRDRPPLEQYF. Here the CDR3 DNA reads TGTGCCAGTAACCGGGACAGGCCCCCTCTCGAGCAGTACTTC. The chain is built from TRBV7-9 and TRBJ2-7, with 8 bases that match TRBD1. The CDR3 totals 14 residues. CDR1 and CDR2 from the germline V gene are SEHNR and FQNEAQ (reference sequence). The J segment lost 6 bases and the V segment lost 9 bases, leaving 13 bases of the junction unmatched.

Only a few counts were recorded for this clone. CDR3 region: CASSLGLGSTFSSYNEQFF. For the CDR3, the DNA is TGTGCCAGCAGCTTAGGTCTAGGTAGCACCTTTAGCTCCTACAATGAGCAGTTCTTC. V and J are TRBV13 and TRBJ2-1; D unclear. This CDR3 has 19 residues. The germline CDR1 and CDR2 sequences are PRHDT and FYEKMQ (reference sequence). Trimming pared 0 bases from V and 0 bases from J, leaving 18 bases between.

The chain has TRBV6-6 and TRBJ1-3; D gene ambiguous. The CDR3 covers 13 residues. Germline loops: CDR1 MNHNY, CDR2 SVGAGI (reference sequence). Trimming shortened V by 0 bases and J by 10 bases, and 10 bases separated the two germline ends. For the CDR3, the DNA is TGTGCCAGCAGTTACTCGGTCGAGGCTACCATATATTTT. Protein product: CASSYSVEATIYF.

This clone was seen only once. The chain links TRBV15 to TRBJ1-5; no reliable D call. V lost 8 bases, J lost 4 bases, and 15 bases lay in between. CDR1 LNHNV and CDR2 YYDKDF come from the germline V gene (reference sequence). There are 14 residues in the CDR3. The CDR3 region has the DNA TGTGCCACCCACCCTGGCAGTACAAATCAGCCCCAGCATTTT. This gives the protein CATHPGSTNQPQHF.

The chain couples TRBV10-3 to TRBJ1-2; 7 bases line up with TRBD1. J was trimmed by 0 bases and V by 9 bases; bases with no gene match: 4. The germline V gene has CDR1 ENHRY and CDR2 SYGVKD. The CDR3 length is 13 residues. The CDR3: CAIRDSANYGYTF. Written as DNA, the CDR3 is TGTGCCATTAGGGACAGCGCTAACTATGGCTACACCTTC.

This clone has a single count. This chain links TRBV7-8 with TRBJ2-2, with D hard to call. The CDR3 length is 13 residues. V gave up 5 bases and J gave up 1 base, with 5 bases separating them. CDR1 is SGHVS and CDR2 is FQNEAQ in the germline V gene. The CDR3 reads CASSHQNTGELFF. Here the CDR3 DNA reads TGTGCCAGCAGCCATCAGAACACCGGGGAGCTGTTTTTT.

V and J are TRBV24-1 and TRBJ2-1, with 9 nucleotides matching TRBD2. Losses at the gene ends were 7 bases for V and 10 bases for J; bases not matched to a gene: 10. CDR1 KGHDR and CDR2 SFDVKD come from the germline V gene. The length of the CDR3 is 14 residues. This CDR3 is CATREAGGFGEQFF. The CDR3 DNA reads TGTGCCACCAGGGAAGCGGGGGGCTTCGGAGAGCAGTTCTTC.

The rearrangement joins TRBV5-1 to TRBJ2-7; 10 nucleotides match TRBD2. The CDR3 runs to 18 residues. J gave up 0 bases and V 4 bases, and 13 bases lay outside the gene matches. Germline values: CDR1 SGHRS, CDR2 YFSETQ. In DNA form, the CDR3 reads TGCGCCAGCAGCGCAATTTCTAGCGGGGGCCTAACCTCCTACGAGCAGTACTTC. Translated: CASSAISSGGLTSYEQYF.